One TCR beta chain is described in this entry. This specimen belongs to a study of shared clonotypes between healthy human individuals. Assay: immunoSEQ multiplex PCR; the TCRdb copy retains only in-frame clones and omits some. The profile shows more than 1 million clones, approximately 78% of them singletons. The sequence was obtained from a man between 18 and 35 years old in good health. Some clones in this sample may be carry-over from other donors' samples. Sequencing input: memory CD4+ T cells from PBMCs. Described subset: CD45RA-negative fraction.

CDR3 loop: CASSSRLAGGRDTQYF. CDR3 DNA: TGTGCCAGCAGCTCGAGACTAGCGGGAGGGCGGGATACGCAGTATTTT. The chain carries TRBV5-4 and TRBJ2-3; 14 positions agree with TRBD2. Germline CDR1 SGHNT, CDR2 YYREEE (reference sequence). J gave up 6 bases and V 3 bases, and 6 bases lay outside the gene matches. The CDR3 totals 16 residues.